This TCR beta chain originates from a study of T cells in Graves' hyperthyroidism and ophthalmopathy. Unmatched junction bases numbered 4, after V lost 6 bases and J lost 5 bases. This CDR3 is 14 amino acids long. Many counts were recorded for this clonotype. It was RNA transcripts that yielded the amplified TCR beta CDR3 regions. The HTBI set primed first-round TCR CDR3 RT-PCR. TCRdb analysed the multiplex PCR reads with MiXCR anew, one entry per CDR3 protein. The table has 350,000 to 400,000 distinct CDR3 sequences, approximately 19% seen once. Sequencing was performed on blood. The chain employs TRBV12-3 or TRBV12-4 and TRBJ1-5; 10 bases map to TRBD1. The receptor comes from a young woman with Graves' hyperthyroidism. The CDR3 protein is CASRWDRGDQPQHF. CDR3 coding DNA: TGTGCCAGCAGATGGGACAGGGGAGATCAGCCCCAGCATTTT.